This passage covers 27 T cell receptor beta chains from one sample sequenced in a study of blood T cell repertoires in COVID-19. Here immunoSEQ multiplex PCR was the method, and the copy in TCRdb shows in-frame clones only, minus some. Of more than 200,000 clones detected, 79% appear once; the ten largest clones hold approximately 4%. Material for sequencing was peripheral blood. These receptors were taken from a woman aged 40 to 50 with active or convalescent COVID-19.

The genes are TRBV7-2 and TRBJ1-2; TRBD1 agrees at 7 bases. CDR3 size: 14 residues. The V gene's germline CDR1 is SGHTA and CDR2 FQGNSA. J was trimmed by 4 bases and V by 4 bases; bases with no gene match: 6. The CDR3 coding sequence is TGTGCCAGCAGCTACAACAGGGGAGGCTATGGCTACACCTTC. Protein sequence: CASSYNRGGYGYTF. Full variable domain (outside the CDR3, taken from reference TRBV7-2 and TRBJ1-2): GAGVSQSPSNKVTEKGKDVELRCDPISGHTALYWYRQSLGQGLEFLIYFQGNSAPDKSGLPSDRFSAERTGGSVSTLTIQRTQQEDSAVYLCASSYNRGGYGYTFGSGTRLTVV.

The V and J genes are TRBV4-2 and TRBJ2-5; tentatively, D is TRBD2 (7 bases). The CDR3 has 16 amino acids. Trimming removed 0 bases at V and 4 bases at J, with 15 bases between. CDR1 is LGHNA and CDR2 is YNFKEQ in the germline V gene. CDR3 nucleotide sequence: TGTGCCAGCAGCCAAGACCCACAGGGAGGGACAGAGACCCAGTACTTC. This gives the protein CASSQDPQGGTETQYF.

This chain joins TRBV5-8 and TRBJ2-1; 10 nucleotides match TRBD2. The J segment lost 5 bases and the V segment lost 3 bases, leaving 5 bases of the junction unmatched. The CDR3 consists of 15 residues. In germline, CDR1 is SGHTS, CDR2 YDEGEE. Here the CDR3 reads CASSWSGGENNEQFF. CDR3 coding DNA: TGTGCCAGCAGCTGGAGCGGGGGGGAAAACAATGAGCAGTTCTTC.

The chain has TRBV19 and TRBJ1-1; the match to TRBD1 covers 7 bases. The germline gives CDR1 LNHDA, CDR2 SQIVND (reference sequence). V shed 6 bases and J 4 bases; nucleotides not matched to a gene: 8. The CDR3 contains 14 residues. Written as DNA, the CDR3 is TGTGCCAGTAGAGACAGGGTGGTGGGCACTGAAGCTTTCTTT. This sequence encodes CASRDRVVGTEAFF.

This clone was picked up a small number of times. The CDR3 spells CASSDRGSNQPQHF. The DNA of the CDR3 is TGTGCCAGCAGTGACAGAGGGAGCAATCAGCCCCAGCATTTT. This chain connects TRBV2 to TRBJ1-5, with D unclear. The V and J ends lost 3 bases and 1 base respectively, with 7 bases between them. Germline-derived CDR1 and CDR2 are SNHLY and FYNNEI. This CDR3 has 14 residues.

The rearrangement links TRBV19 to TRBJ2-1; 8 bases match TRBD2. In germline, CDR1 is LNHDA, CDR2 SQIVND (reference sequence). V was pared by 2 bases and J by 6 bases, with 3 bases of the junction left unmatched. This CDR3 contains 14 residues. The CDR3 DNA reads TGTGCCAGTAGTATACGGGGGGGCCGCAATGAGCAGTTCTTC. This sequence encodes CASSIRGGRNEQFF.

The chain has TRBV28 and TRBJ1-2, with D possibly TRBD1 on 5 matching bases. V was clipped by 2 bases and J by 2 bases, with 6 bases between them. This CDR3 comprises 13 residues. From germline, CDR1 is MDHEN and CDR2 SYDVKM. In DNA form, the CDR3 reads TGTGCCAGCAGTTTACGACAGAACTATGGCTACACCTTC. Its protein product is CASSLRQNYGYTF.

V usage is TRBV6-5 and J usage is TRBJ1-2; 7 positions agree with TRBD1. CDR1 and CDR2 from the germline V gene are MNHEY and SVGAGI. The CDR3 length is 12 residues. Trimming removed 5 bases from V and 8 bases from J; junction bases left unmatched: 5. The CDR3 protein is CASSRQGEGYTF. DNA of the CDR3: TGTGCCAGCAGTCGACAGGGAGAAGGCTACACCTTC.

The chain has TRBV30 and TRBJ1-1; 10 nucleotides agree with TRBD1. This CDR3 is built from 16 residues. CDR1 and CDR2 from the germline V gene are GTSNPN and SVGIG (reference sequence). V dropped 5 bases and J dropped 3; count of bases not matched to a gene: 12. The CDR3 nucleotides read TGTGCCTGGGCCCCGGGACAGGGGCGGTGGGACACTGAAGCTTTCTTT. It encodes CAWAPGQGRWDTEAFF.

Written as DNA, the CDR3 is TGTGCCAGCAGCGGGGACAGGGGGCAGAACTATGGCTACACCTTC. Translation gives CASSGDRGQNYGYTF. V gene TRBV5-6 combines with J gene TRBJ1-2, with 12 bases fitting TRBD1. The trim removed 4 bases at V and 2 bases at J, leaving 3 bases unmatched. The CDR3 length is 15 residues. Germline V lookup: CDR1 SGHDT, CDR2 YYEEEE.

The chain uses TRBV7-6 and TRBJ1-5, with D perhaps matching TRBD1 (6 bases). Trimming took off 5 bases at V and 4 bases at J, with 9 bases between the two ends. The CDR3 contains 13 residues. CDR1 and CDR2 from the germline V gene are SGHVS and FNYEAQ. The CDR3 spells CASSPGQNQPQHF. The DNA for the CDR3 is TGTGCCAGCAGCCCTGGACAGAATCAGCCCCAGCATTTT.

CDR3 coding DNA: TGTGCCACCGATGGGATGGCGGGGGAGCAGTACTTC. Amino acids: CATDGMAGEQYF. The chain employs TRBV6-5 and TRBJ2-7; the D gene is possibly TRBD2 (6 bases). The CDR3 sequence is 12 residues long. Trimming removed 10 bases at V and 7 bases at J, with 17 bases between. Per germline, CDR1 MNHEY and CDR2 SVGAGI.

This clone rates as medium-sized (0.01 to 0.1%). This chain joins TRBV7-8 and TRBJ2-3; TRBD1 matches 10 bases. V dropped 5 bases and J dropped 5; count of bases not matched to a gene: 13. Germline V gene lookup returns CDR1 SGHVS and CDR2 FQNEAQ. This CDR3 is 17 amino acids long. The CDR3 sequence is CASSPRGGQGIGDTQYF. CDR3 nucleotide sequence: TGTGCCAGCAGCCCGAGGGGGGGACAGGGGATTGGAGATACGCAGTATTTT. Full variable domain (rest looked up from reference TRBV7-8 and TRBJ2-3): GAGVSQSPRYKVAKRGQDVALRCDPISGHVSLFWYQQALGQGPEFLTYFQNEAQLDKSGLPSDRFFAERPEGSVSTLKIQRTQQEDSAVYLCASSPRGGQGIGDTQYFGPGTRLTVL.

The chain has TRBV23-1 and TRBJ2-7, with D perhaps matching TRBD2 (5 bases). TRBV23-1 counts as an open reading frame of uncertain function. The CDR3 has 16 amino acids. V was pared by 8 bases and J by 0 bases, with 20 bases between. The CDR3 region has the DNA TGCGCCAGCGACTTCGGGGAAACAGCCAGCTCCTACGAGCAGTACTTC. This codes for CASDFGETASSYEQYF.

The chain joins TRBV29-1 to TRBJ1-5; no clear D. The CDR3 extends over 13 amino acids. With 4 bases removed from V and 3 bases from J, the gap between germline ends came to 10 bases. Germline-derived CDR1 and CDR2 are SQVTM and ANQGSEA. CDR3: CSVGAGYNQPQHF. CDR3 coding DNA: TGCAGCGTTGGAGCAGGCTACAATCAGCCCCAGCATTTT. Complete variable domain (other parts from reference TRBV29-1 and TRBJ1-5): SAVISQKPSRDICQRGTSLTIQCQVDSQVTMMFWYRQQPGQSLTLIATANQGSEATYESGFVIDKFPISRPNLTFSTLTVSNMSPEDSSIYLCSVGAGYNQPQHFGDGTRLSIL.

The rearrangement links TRBV4-2 to TRBJ1-3; D unresolved. CDR1 LGHNA and CDR2 YNFKEQ come from the germline V gene. The CDR3 sequence is 15 residues long. V was shortened by 0 bases and J by 2 bases, with 8 bases between the two germline ends. The CDR3 coding sequence is TGTGCCAGCAGCCAAGATCACGGGACTGGAAACACCATATATTTT. It codes for CASSQDHGTGNTIYF.

This chain joins TRBV18 and TRBJ2-7; the D gene is possibly TRBD2 (6 bases). The V gene's germline CDR1 is KGHSH and CDR2 LQKENI. V was pared by 2 bases and J by 2 bases, with 13 bases between. This CDR3 has 15 residues. CDR3 loop: CASSPREAGAYEQYF. CDR3 DNA: TGTGCCAGCTCACCAAGGGAGGCAGGTGCCTACGAGCAGTACTTC.

The chain combines TRBV10-3 with TRBJ2-7, with TRBD2 matching over 9 bases. The CDR3 runs to 14 residues. The trim removed 3 bases at V and 7 bases at J, leaving 7 bases unmatched. Germline V gene lookup returns CDR1 ENHRY and CDR2 SYGVKD. The CDR3 sequence is CAISDGGGASEQYV. CDR3 DNA: TGTGCCATCAGTGACGGCGGGGGGGCGAGTGAGCAGTACGTC.

This chain links TRBV9 with TRBJ2-5, with TRBD2 matching 9 bases. Trimming at V came to 4 bases and at J to 3 bases, leaving 4 bases not matched to a gene. CDR3 size: 14 residues. The germline V gene encodes CDR1 SGDLS and CDR2 YYNGEE. The CDR3 bases are TGTGCCAGCAGCTCGCGGGGGGGCGAAGAGACCCAGTACTTC. It translates to CASSSRGGEETQYF.

This chain joins TRBV6-5 and TRBJ1-6, with 8 bases identical to TRBD1. V shed 0 bases, J shed 9 bases, and the junction held 7 bases outside the gene matches. Looked up from germline, CDR1 is MNHEY and CDR2 is SVGAGI. The CDR3 loop spans 16 amino acids. CDR3 residues: CASSYSKAGGGSPLHF. DNA for the CDR3: TGTGCCAGCAGTTACTCGAAAGCAGGGGGCGGTTCACCCCTCCACTTT.

This clone was counted between two and nine times. The V gene is TRBV6-5, the J gene TRBJ1-2; the match to TRBD1 covers 8 bases. Germline lookup yields CDR1 MNHEY and CDR2 SVGAGI. This CDR3 is built from 14 residues. The V and J ends lost 5 bases and 0 bases, in that order; junction bases with no gene match: 2. CDR3 region: CASSPGGSNYGYTF. DNA of the CDR3: TGTGCCAGCAGTCCAGGGGGCTCTAACTATGGCTACACCTTC.

V gene TRBV4-1 combines with J gene TRBJ2-1; D is unresolved. CDR1 and CDR2 (germline): MGHRA, YSYEKL. V lost 4 bases and J lost 3, with 13 bases in between. The CDR3 covers 15 residues. The CDR3 DNA reads TGCGCCAGCAGCCGTGGTGAGCTAATCTACAATGAGCAGTTCTTC. Protein product: CASSRGELIYNEQFF.

V and J are TRBV10-3 and TRBJ2-3, with 7 positions matching TRBD1. Germline CDR1 is ENHRY and CDR2 is SYGVKD. The CDR3 has 17 residues. Losses at the gene ends were 2 bases for V and 1 base for J; bases not matched to a gene: 9. The CDR3 protein is CAISELGQAPGTDTQYF. In nucleotides, the CDR3 is TGTGCCATCAGTGAGCTCGGACAGGCCCCAGGCACAGATACGCAGTATTTT.

There are a few counts of this clone. The V call is TRBV28, the J call TRBJ1-5; possibly TRBD1 for D (5 bases). The germline V and J ends were trimmed by 5 bases and 0 bases, with 11 bases remaining between them. Per the germline V gene, CDR1 is MDHEN and CDR2 is SYDVKM. This CDR3 region has 15 residues. The CDR3 here is CASSRGTYSNQPQHF. Written as DNA, the CDR3 is TGTGCCAGCAGTCGCGGGACGTATAGCAATCAGCCCCAGCATTTT.

CDR3 loop: CASRPFDRGTDGYTF. The DNA of the CDR3 is TGTGCCAGCAGGCCTTTTGACAGGGGAACAGATGGCTACACCTTC. This rearrangement joins TRBV6-5 to TRBJ1-2; 8 positions agree with TRBD1. From germline, CDR1 is MNHEY and CDR2 SVGAGI. Trimming cost V 6 bases and J 6 bases; bases outside gene matches: 12. The CDR3 spans 15 residues.

The J gene is TRBJ1-3, the V gene TRBV19; D not certain. CDR1 and CDR2 from the germline V gene are LNHDA and SQIVND (reference sequence). The CDR3 runs to 16 residues. V lost 2 bases and J lost 0, with 11 bases in between. DNA of the CDR3: TGTGCCAGTAGTATACCAGCGGGTTCCTCTGGAAACACCATATATTTT. It is translated as CASSIPAGSSGNTIYF.

The count of this clone is one. The chain couples TRBV7-9 to TRBJ1-4; the match to TRBD1 covers 8 bases. This CDR3 has 15 amino acids. Germline loops: CDR1 SEHNR, CDR2 FQNEAQ (reference sequence). The V and J ends lost 5 bases and 7 bases, in that order; junction bases with no gene match: 9. The CDR3 nucleotides are TGTGCCAGCAGCACGAACAGGGGGGGAAGTGAAAAACTGTTTTTT. This gives the protein CASSTNRGGSEKLFF.